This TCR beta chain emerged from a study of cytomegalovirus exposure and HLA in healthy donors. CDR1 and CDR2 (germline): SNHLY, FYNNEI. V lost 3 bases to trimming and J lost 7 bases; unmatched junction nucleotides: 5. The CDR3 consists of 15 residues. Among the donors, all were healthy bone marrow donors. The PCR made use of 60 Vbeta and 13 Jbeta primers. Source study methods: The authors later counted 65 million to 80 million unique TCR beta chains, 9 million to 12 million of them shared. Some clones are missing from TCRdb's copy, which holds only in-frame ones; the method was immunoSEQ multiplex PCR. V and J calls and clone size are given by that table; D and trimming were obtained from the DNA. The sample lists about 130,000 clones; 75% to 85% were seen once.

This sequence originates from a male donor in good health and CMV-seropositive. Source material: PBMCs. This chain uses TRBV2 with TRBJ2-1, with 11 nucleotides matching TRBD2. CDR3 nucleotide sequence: TGTGCCAGCAGTGATAGTAGCGGGAGGGCAAATGAGCAGTTCTTC. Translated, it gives CASSDSSGRANEQFF.